These 22 T cell receptor beta chains share one sample of origin, sequenced in a study of blood T cell repertoires in COVID-19. Sequencing was performed with immunoSEQ multiplex PCR; in TCRdb, only in-frame clones are kept and a portion is missing. In the table there are approximately 45,000 clones, approximately 85% of which are singletons. Sequences were obtained from peripheral blood. The receptors stem from a human donor in a cohort sampled during active COVID-19.

This rearrangement joins TRBV19 to TRBJ2-1; 15 nucleotides match TRBD2. This CDR3 has 16 amino acids. Germline V gene data show CDR1 as LNHDA and CDR2 as SQIVND (reference sequence). Losses at the gene ends were 7 bases for V and 10 bases for J; bases not matched to a gene: 11. The CDR3 reads CASTRRGLAGGGEQFF. As DNA, the CDR3 is TGTGCCAGTACTCGACGCGGACTAGCGGGGGGGGGAGAGCAGTTCTTC. Using reference TRBV19 and TRBJ2-1 for the parts outside the CDR3, the full variable domain is DGGITQSPKYLFRKEGQNVTLSCEQNLNHDAMYWYRQDPGQGLRLIYYSQIVNDFQKGDIAEGYSVSREKKESFPLTVTSAQKNPTAFYLCASTRRGLAGGGEQFFGPGTRLTVL.

V usage is TRBV24-1 and J usage is TRBJ2-5; 7 nucleotides line up with TRBD1. This CDR3 has 14 amino acids. The V gene's germline CDR1 is KGHDR and CDR2 SFDVKD. Losses at the gene ends were 4 bases for V and 4 bases for J; bases not matched to a gene: 5. The CDR3 sequence is CATSDHDRVETQYF. The CDR3 region has the DNA TGTGCCACCAGTGACCATGACAGGGTAGAGACCCAGTACTTC.

The chain uses TRBV6-5 and TRBJ1-3; D is possibly TRBD1 (6 bases). CDR3 size: 13 residues. The germline CDR1 and CDR2 sequences are MNHEY and SVGAGI. With 6 bases removed from V and 2 bases from J, the gap between germline ends came to 8 bases. This CDR3 is CASRAGAGNTIYF. DNA of the CDR3: TGTGCCAGCAGGGCAGGGGCTGGAAACACCATATATTTT.

CDR3 coding DNA: TGTGCCAGCAGTTTAGGGGCTAGCGGGGGCTCTAGCACAGATACGCAGTATTTT. Translating it yields CASSLGASGGSSTDTQYF. This chain uses TRBV28 with TRBJ2-3, with TRBD2 matching over 10 bases. The CDR3 sequence is 18 residues long. V lost 2 bases and J lost 0; bases outside the gene matches: 8. Germline V gene lookup returns CDR1 MDHEN and CDR2 SYDVKM.

The chain joins TRBV27 to TRBJ2-5, with 7 nucleotides matching TRBD2. The ends lost 2 bases at V and 5 bases at J; junction bases unmatched: 8. Germline V gene lookup returns CDR1 MNHEY and CDR2 SMNVEV (reference sequence). The CDR3 length is 15 residues. The CDR3 is CASSLIRGDRETQYF. The CDR3 bases are TGTGCCAGCAGTTTAATCCGGGGGGATAGGGAGACCCAGTACTTC.

This rearrangement joins TRBV15 to TRBJ2-7; 8 nucleotides agree with TRBD1. The CDR3 sequence is 15 residues long. Germline V gene lookup returns CDR1 LNHNV and CDR2 YYDKDF (reference sequence). Germline trimming cut 2 bases from V and 4 bases from J; bases unmatched to any gene: 7. CDR3 protein: CATSRNRDRLYEQYF. The CDR3 bases are TGTGCCACCAGCAGAAACCGGGACAGGCTGTACGAGCAGTACTTC.

The chain uses TRBV19 and TRBJ1-2; 8 bases match TRBD1. Trimming took 6 bases from V and 4 from J; bases not matched to a gene: 7. Germline assignment: CDR1 LNHDA and CDR2 SQIVND (reference sequence). This CDR3 comprises 14 residues. The CDR3 protein is CASRRGTGLYGYTF. The CDR3, as DNA: TGTGCCAGTAGGCGTGGGACAGGACTCTATGGCTACACCTTC.

This sequence joins TRBV6-2 or TRBV6-3 and TRBJ2-1; a possible D gene is TRBD2 (5 bases). Trimming pared 6 bases from V and 9 bases from J, leaving 12 bases between. The CDR3 consists of 12 residues. The V gene's germline CDR1 is MNHEY and CDR2 SVGEGT. Written as DNA, the CDR3 is TGTGCCAGCAGCCCTCAAGCGGCTGAGCAGTTCTTC. As protein: CASSPQAAEQFF.

This clone was observed a few times. The chain is built from TRBV2 and TRBJ2-1; 10 positions match TRBD1. V shed 11 bases, J shed 7 bases, and the junction held 14 bases outside the gene matches. The CDR3 spans 15 residues. Germline lookup yields CDR1 SNHLY and CDR2 FYNNEI. The CDR3 DNA reads TGTGCCGCCGGGGGGGGACAGGGGTCGATTAATGAGCAGTTCTTC. It specifies CAAGGGQGSINEQFF.

The chain links TRBV9 to TRBJ1-3, with unresolved D. Germline CDR1 is SGDLS and CDR2 is YYNGEE. Trimming stripped 4 bases from V and 8 bases from J, with 13 bases between. The CDR3 spans 13 residues. The CDR3 DNA reads TGTGCCAGCAGCATCCCCCCCTCCTACACCATATATTTT. The encoded protein is CASSIPPSYTIYF.

V usage is TRBV5-4 and J usage is TRBJ2-1, with TRBD2 matching 8 bases. Germline trimming cut 4 bases from V and 5 bases from J; bases unmatched to any gene: 8. This CDR3 is built from 15 residues. Germline V gene lookup returns CDR1 SGHNT and CDR2 YYREEE (reference sequence). The CDR3 region has the DNA TGTGCCAGCAGCGTAAGCGGGAGAGTGAACAATGAGCAGTTCTTC. Translation gives CASSVSGRVNNEQFF.

The rearrangement uses TRBV25-1 and TRBJ2-1; D may be TRBD2 (7 bases). The germline V gene encodes CDR1 MGHDK and CDR2 SYGVNS. The CDR3 runs to 12 residues. Trimming shortened V by 8 bases and J by 9 bases, and 14 bases separated the two germline ends. CDR3 in amino acids: CASLGGGSEQFF. In DNA form, the CDR3 reads TGTGCCAGCCTAGGGGGGGGGAGTGAGCAGTTCTTC.

The chain couples TRBV10-3 to TRBJ2-7; 9 bases are a match to TRBD2. Trimming at V came to 7 bases and at J to 2 bases, leaving 9 bases not matched to a gene. The CDR3 has 15 residues. The germline gives CDR1 ENHRY, CDR2 SYGVKD. CDR3 DNA: TGTGCCATCAAATCAACTAGCGGGCCTGCCTACGAGCAGTACTTC. As protein: CAIKSTSGPAYEQYF.

The V gene is TRBV5-6, the J gene TRBJ1-6, with a possible D match to TRBD1 (5 bases). The CDR3 loop spans 14 amino acids. Germline V gene data show CDR1 as SGHDT and CDR2 as YYEEEE. V was cut by 5 bases and J by 5 bases, with 11 bases left in between. The CDR3 reads CASRPGGHNSPLHF. CDR3 nucleotides: TGTGCCAGCAGGCCCGGGGGTCATAATTCACCCCTCCACTTT.

The chain links TRBV5-1 to TRBJ1-5; 11 nucleotides line up with TRBD1. The CDR3 consists of 17 residues. Germline CDR1 SGHRS, CDR2 YFSETQ. Trimming cost V 0 bases and J 6 bases; bases outside gene matches: 8. In DNA form, the CDR3 reads TGCGCCAGCAGCTTGGAGAAACGGGACAGGGGGACTCAGCCCCAGCATTTT. Residues: CASSLEKRDRGTQPQHF.

The chain combines TRBV28 with TRBJ2-1; a weak D match, TRBD2 (6 bases). CDR3 length: 15 residues. Germline loops: CDR1 MDHEN, CDR2 SYDVKM. The ends were cut back, 3 bases at V and 5 bases at J, with 14 bases in the middle. The CDR3 protein is CASSFYEDYHNEQFF. For the CDR3, the DNA is TGTGCCAGCAGTTTTTACGAGGACTACCACAATGAGCAGTTCTTC.

The V and J genes are TRBV11-1 and TRBJ1-6, with D possibly TRBD1 on 6 matching bases. Looked up from germline, CDR1 is SGHAT and CDR2 is FQDESV (reference sequence). Between the trimmed V and J ends, which lost 3 bases and 7 bases, there was a span of 13 bases. The CDR3 length is 15 residues. The CDR3: CASSFLTGKNSPLHF. The DNA of the CDR3 is TGTGCCAGCAGCTTCCTCACAGGGAAGAATTCACCCCTCCACTTT. Using reference TRBV11-1 and TRBJ1-6 for the parts outside the CDR3, the full variable domain is EAEVAQSPRYKITEKSQAVAFWCDPISGHATLYWYRQILGQGPELLVQFQDESVVDDSQLPKDRFSAERLKGVDSTLKIQPAELGDSAMYLCASSFLTGKNSPLHFGNGTRLTVT.

The V gene is TRBV4-3, the J gene TRBJ2-7; unclear D gene. Trimming removed 1 base at V and 4 bases at J, with 14 bases between. Per germline, CDR1 LGHNA and CDR2 YSLEER. This CDR3 contains 15 residues. The CDR3: CASSQVVFSPYEQYF. CDR3 coding DNA: TGCGCCAGCAGCCAAGTCGTGTTCTCCCCTTACGAGCAGTACTTC.

This clone showed up just once. V gene TRBV13 combines with J gene TRBJ1-1; D call uncertain. Germline lookup yields CDR1 PRHDT and CDR2 FYEKMQ (reference sequence). Trimming took off 5 bases at V and 4 bases at J, with 14 bases between the two ends. This CDR3 spans 14 amino acids. The CDR3 DNA reads as TGTGCCAGCAGCCGCCTCATCGAGGGCACTGAAGCTTTCTTT. Its protein product is CASSRLIEGTEAFF.

The rearrangement links TRBV5-1 to TRBJ2-7, with TRBD1 matching over 7 bases. There are 15 residues in the CDR3. The V and J ends lost 4 bases and 3 bases, in that order; junction bases with no gene match: 10. Per germline, CDR1 SGHRS and CDR2 YFSETQ. DNA for the CDR3: TGCGCCAGCAGCCCCAGGGGGACGTCCCGCTACGAGCAGTACTTC. Encoded protein: CASSPRGTSRYEQYF.

J is TRBJ1-5 and V is TRBV4-1; D may be TRBD1 (6 bases). V was cut by 1 base and J by 5 bases, with 18 bases left in between. This CDR3 comprises 17 residues. Germline loops: CDR1 MGHRA, CDR2 YSYEKL. The CDR3 reads CASSQGRNRDYYQPQHF. CDR3 DNA: TGCGCCAGCAGCCAAGGACGGAACAGGGACTATTATCAGCCCCAGCATTTT.

The rearrangement joins TRBV7-9 to TRBJ1-2; no reliable D call. V dropped 5 bases and J dropped 1 base, with 17 bases sitting between them. This CDR3 comprises 16 residues. Germline V gives CDR1 SEHNR, CDR2 FQNEAQ (reference sequence). The CDR3 reads CASSPIPTRNNYGYTF. CDR3 bases: TGTGCCAGCAGCCCTATCCCGACAAGAAATAACTATGGCTACACCTTC.